These 27 T cell receptor beta chains originate from one sample sequenced in a study of Ad26.COV2.S vaccination and SARS-CoV-2 variants. Some clones are missing from TCRdb's copy, which holds only in-frame ones; the method was immunoSEQ multiplex PCR. The sample yields under 550,000 clones, around nine tenths seen once. The treatment: roughly 18 received Ad26.COV2.S at low or high dose, single or two shots; roughly 5 received placebo; per-sample allocation not given. Vaccine and placebo recipients were sampled on day 63 after the first injection. Source: peripheral blood, taken in a trial of Ad26.COV2.S vaccine versus placebo. These receptor sequences come from a person between 18 and 65 years old who received the Ad26.COV2.S COVID-19 vaccine or a placebo.

J is TRBJ2-5 and V is TRBV6-6, with 7 bases fitting TRBD2. There are 13 residues in the CDR3. With 6 bases clipped from V and 9 bases from J, the junction kept 10 bases outside the gene matches. CDR1 and CDR2 (germline): MNHNY, SVGAGI (reference sequence). The CDR3 bases are TGTGCCAGCAGACAGCGGGGTACCGGGGCCCAGTACTTC. As protein: CASRQRGTGAQYF.

This chain joins TRBV4-3 and TRBJ2-2; tentatively, D is TRBD2 (6 bases). This CDR3 has 17 residues. Looked up from germline, CDR1 is LGHNA and CDR2 is YSLEER. Deletions cut 4 bases from V and 9 bases from J, with 24 bases between. The CDR3 spells CASSLLAGTTPHRELFF. The CDR3, as DNA: TGCGCCAGCAGCCTCCTCGCGGGGACGACCCCCCACCGGGAGCTGTTTTTT.

The V call is TRBV2, the J call TRBJ1-1, with D perhaps TRBD1 (6 bases). The germline gives CDR1 SNHLY, CDR2 FYNNEI. The V and J ends lost 10 bases and 3 bases respectively, with 15 bases between them. The CDR3 is 13 amino acids. The CDR3 bases are TGTGCCATAAAAACAGGGCATTACACTGAAGCTTTCTTT. This encodes CAIKTGHYTEAFF.

V is TRBV19 and J is TRBJ1-6, with TRBD1 identical over 7 bases. The V segment lost 1 base and the J segment 8 bases; nucleotides outside the gene matches: 11. CDR1 is LNHDA and CDR2 is SQIVND in the germline V gene (reference sequence). The length of the CDR3 is 17 residues. This CDR3 is CASSIGVGTGAYSPLHF. Written as DNA, the CDR3 is TGTGCCAGTAGTATAGGTGTTGGTACAGGGGCTTATTCACCCCTCCACTTT. The full variable domain, in which reference TRBV19 and TRBJ1-6 provide the parts outside the CDR3, is DGGITQSPKYLFRKEGQNVTLSCEQNLNHDAMYWYRQDPGQGLRLIYYSQIVNDFQKGDIAEGYSVSREKKESFPLTVTSAQKNPTAFYLCASSIGVGTGAYSPLHFGNGTRLTVT.

The sample holds one count of this clone. The genes are TRBV6-4 and TRBJ2-3, with TRBD2 matching 7 bases. Losses at the gene ends were 5 bases for V and 0 bases for J; bases not matched to a gene: 8. Germline loops: CDR1 MRHNA, CDR2 SNTAGT. The CDR3 consists of 16 residues. The CDR3: CASSPLADSSTDTQYF. In nucleotides, the CDR3 is TGTGCCAGCAGTCCCCTAGCGGATTCGAGCACAGATACGCAGTATTTT.

The chain recombines TRBV4-1 with TRBJ2-5; D possibly corresponds to TRBD1 (5 bases). The CDR3 length is 15 residues. V dropped 1 base and J dropped 2 bases, with 11 bases sitting between them. Germline V gene data show CDR1 as MGHRA and CDR2 as YSYEKL. CDR3 loop: CASSQVWGRQETQYF. The CDR3 DNA is TGCGCCAGCAGCCAAGTGTGGGGCCGGCAAGAGACCCAGTACTTC.

The chain couples TRBV11-2 to TRBJ2-7; D remains unclear. CDR3 size: 13 residues. Between the trimmed V and J ends, which lost 1 base and 5 bases, there was a span of 9 bases. Germline CDR1 reads SGHAT; CDR2 reads FQNNGV. DNA for the CDR3: TGTGCCAGCAGCTTAGTGTGGCGAGACGAGCAGTACTTC. It specifies CASSLVWRDEQYF.

The rearrangement joins TRBV27 to TRBJ1-2; D remains unclear. The length of the CDR3 is 14 residues. The V end lost 6 bases, the J end lost 5 bases, and 16 bases lay between the germline ends. Germline values: CDR1 MNHEY, CDR2 SMNVEV (reference sequence). CDR3 sequence (DNA): TGTGCCAGCAGCCCCGGGCCGATTCCTTATGGCTACACCTTC. Translated, it gives CASSPGPIPYGYTF.

V usage is TRBV7-3 and J usage is TRBJ2-1; D not certain. The germline V gene has CDR1 SGHTA and CDR2 FQGTGA. This CDR3 region has 14 residues. V was trimmed by 4 bases and J by 5 bases, leaving 12 bases between them. The CDR3 region is CASSSSPENNEQFF. The CDR3 DNA sequence: TGTGCCAGCAGCTCTTCCCCAGAGAACAATGAGCAGTTCTTC. The whole variable domain, filled in from reference TRBV7-3 and TRBJ2-1, reads GAGVSQTPSNKVTEKGKYVELRCDPISGHTALYWYRQSLGQGPEFLIYFQGTGAADDSGLPNDRFFAVRPEGSVSTLKIQRTERGDSAVYLCASSSSPENNEQFFGPGTRLTVL.

The chain couples TRBV7-9 to TRBJ2-7; no clear D. In germline, CDR1 is SEHNR, CDR2 FQNEAQ (reference sequence). V dropped 1 base and J dropped 1 base, with 8 bases sitting between them. The CDR3 is 14 residues long. For the CDR3, the DNA is TGTGCCAGCAGCTTAGGGGGTGGATCCTACGAGCAGTACTTC. It is translated as CASSLGGGSYEQYF.

J is TRBJ1-1 and V is TRBV19; 7 bases fit TRBD1. The germline V gene has CDR1 LNHDA and CDR2 SQIVND (reference sequence). Trimming at V came to 3 bases and at J to 5 bases, leaving 9 bases not matched to a gene. The CDR3 consists of 15 residues. CDR3 amino acids: CASSMGGQTKTEAFF. The CDR3 DNA follows: TGTGCCAGTAGTATGGGGGGACAGACTAAGACTGAAGCTTTCTTT.

The chain links TRBV6-1 to TRBJ2-7; D call uncertain. The CDR3 covers 14 residues. CDR1 and CDR2 from the germline V gene are MNHNS and SASEGT. V was clipped by 1 base and J by 2 bases, with 9 bases between them. DNA of the CDR3: TGTGCCAGCAGTGAAGGGTGGGTCACCTACGAGCAGTACTTC. Residues: CASSEGWVTYEQYF.

The V and J genes are TRBV5-1 and TRBJ1-6, with a tentative D call TRBD1 (5 bases). CDR1 is SGHRS, CDR2 YFSETQ, per germline. The CDR3 totals 16 residues. V lost 10 bases and J lost 2, with 19 bases in between. CDR3 residues: CALLEGTPPYNSPLHF. The CDR3, as DNA: TGCGCCCTTCTGGAGGGGACCCCACCCTATAATTCACCCCTCCACTTT.

This chain connects TRBV7-8 to TRBJ2-7, with 11 bases identical to TRBD2. The junction had 3 bases not matched to a gene; V was cut back by 7 bases and J by 1 base. Germline V gene data show CDR1 as SGHVS and CDR2 as FQNEAQ. The CDR3 loop spans 14 amino acids. The CDR3 sequence: CASTGTSGSYEQYF. CDR3 DNA sequence: TGTGCCAGCACAGGGACTAGCGGATCCTACGAGCAGTACTTC.

This rearrangement joins TRBV15 to TRBJ2-3; D is unresolved. The CDR3 spans 16 residues. Germline CDR1 reads LNHNV; CDR2 reads YYDKDF (reference sequence). V was shortened by 0 bases and J by 0 bases, with 10 bases between the two germline ends. DNA of the CDR3: TGTGCCACCAGCAGAGATCGGCAGCCCAGCACAGATACGCAGTATTTT. Its translation is CATSRDRQPSTDTQYF. The full variable domain, in which reference TRBV15 and TRBJ2-3 provide the parts outside the CDR3, is DAMVIQNPRYQVTQFGKPVTLSCSQTLNHNVMYWYQQKSSQAPKLLFHYYDKDFNNEADTPDNFQSRRPNTSFCFLDIRSPGLGDTAMYLCATSRDRQPSTDTQYFGPGTRLTVL.

The V gene is TRBV6-6, the J gene TRBJ2-1; D is possibly TRBD1 or TRBD2 (5 bases each). The ends were cut back, 2 bases at V and 15 bases at J, with 14 bases in the middle. CDR3 length equals 12 residues. Germline CDR1 is MNHNY and CDR2 is SVGAGI (reference sequence). The CDR3 DNA is TGTGCCAGCAGTTACGAGGGGCATAAGCGGTTCTTC. It codes for CASSYEGHKRFF.

This rearrangement joins TRBV19 to TRBJ1-6; no firm D call. Trimming removed 6 bases at V and 4 bases at J, with 10 bases between. The CDR3 is 14 amino acids. The V gene's germline CDR1 is LNHDA and CDR2 SQIVND (reference sequence). The CDR3 protein is CASSVQSYNSPLHF. CDR3 DNA sequence: TGTGCCAGTAGCGTACAGTCTTATAATTCACCCCTCCACTTT.

This chain uses TRBV5-8 with TRBJ2-2; 8 bases align to TRBD1. The germline V gene has CDR1 SGHTS and CDR2 YDEGEE. CDR3 size: 16 residues. Trimming removed 1 base from V and 2 bases from J; junction bases left unmatched: 4. The CDR3 reads CASSLWSGGNTGELFF. The CDR3 DNA reads TGTGCCAGCAGCTTGTGGTCAGGGGGCAACACCGGGGAGCTGTTTTTT.

The chain recombines TRBV7-9 with TRBJ2-2, with 10 bases lining up with TRBD1. This CDR3 has 15 residues. CDR1 is SEHNR, CDR2 FQNEAQ, per germline (reference sequence). The V and J ends lost 9 bases and 4 bases, in that order; junction bases with no gene match: 8. CDR3 nucleotides: TGTGCCAGTAGTAGACAGGGGGCGACCACCGGGGAGCTGTTTTTT. Its translation is CASSRQGATTGELFF.

This chain uses TRBV7-8 with TRBJ2-1, with a possible D match to TRBD2 (7 bases). The V gene's germline CDR1 is SGHVS and CDR2 FQNEAQ. The CDR3 sequence is 17 residues long. V was shortened by 3 bases and J by 0 bases, with 15 bases between the two germline ends. The CDR3: CASSLDRGAASYNEQFF. The CDR3 nucleotides are TGTGCCAGCAGCTTGGATCGGGGGGCAGCCTCCTACAATGAGCAGTTCTTC. The full variable domain, rest sourced from reference TRBV7-8 and TRBJ2-1, is GAGVSQSPRYKVAKRGQDVALRCDPISGHVSLFWYQQALGQGPEFLTYFQNEAQLDKSGLPSDRFFAERPEGSVSTLKIQRTQQEDSAVYLCASSLDRGAASYNEQFFGPGTRLTVL.

The chain employs TRBV6-2 or TRBV6-3 and TRBJ2-7; tentatively, D is TRBD1 (5 bases). V lost 2 bases, J lost 2 bases, and 13 bases lay in between. Looked up from germline, CDR1 is MNHEY and CDR2 is SVGEGT. This CDR3 is 15 amino acids long. Written as DNA, the CDR3 is TGTGCCAGCAGTTACCGCCGACAGACCACCTACGAGCAGTACTTC. As protein: CASSYRRQTTYEQYF.

Turning to this clone: The identical CDR3 is also encoded by other nucleotide sequences in the sample. This chain connects TRBV7-9 to TRBJ2-7; D possibly uses TRBD1 or TRBD2 (6 bases each). The germline CDR1 and CDR2 sequences are SEHNR and FQNEAQ (reference sequence). Trimming shortened V by 3 bases and J by 4 bases, and 10 bases separated the two germline ends. CDR3 length: 13 residues. In DNA form, the CDR3 reads TGTGCCAGCAGCTTCGGAGGGGGGTACGAGCAGTACTTC. Its protein is CASSFGGGYEQYF.

The table lists this clone with a few counts. The chain joins TRBV7-6 to TRBJ2-7; the D is unclear. V was pared by 5 bases and J by 3 bases, with 14 bases between. This CDR3 contains 14 residues. Germline loops: CDR1 SGHVS, CDR2 FNYEAQ. This CDR3 is CASSLGPGFYEQYF. CDR3 nucleotides: TGTGCCAGCAGCCTCGGACCTGGCTTCTACGAGCAGTACTTC.

CDR3 residues: CASSVDPLAGETGELFF. CDR3 in DNA: TGTGCCAGCAGCGTAGACCCCCTAGCGGGGGAAACCGGGGAGCTGTTTTTT. V is TRBV7-8 and J is TRBJ2-2, with 10 nucleotides matching TRBD2. The CDR3 has 17 residues. V shed 5 bases and J 5 bases; nucleotides not matched to a gene: 11. The germline CDR1 and CDR2 sequences are SGHVS and FQNEAQ. The variable domain in full, with the rest retrieved from reference TRBV7-8 and TRBJ2-2, is GAGVSQSPRYKVAKRGQDVALRCDPISGHVSLFWYQQALGQGPEFLTYFQNEAQLDKSGLPSDRFFAERPEGSVSTLKIQRTQQEDSAVYLCASSVDPLAGETGELFFGEGSRLTVL.

The chain links TRBV4-1 to TRBJ1-5; 7 nucleotides match TRBD1. The CDR3 spans 16 residues. The V gene end was trimmed by 4 bases and the J gene end by 7 bases; junction bases not matched to a gene: 13. Germline V gene data show CDR1 as MGHRA and CDR2 as YSYEKL. Written as DNA, the CDR3 is TGCGCCAGCAGCCCTGAGGGAGGGGGCCTTGGGCAGCCCCAGCATTTT. It yields the protein CASSPEGGGLGQPQHF.

The chain is built from TRBV3-1 (or the pseudogene TRBV3-2) and TRBJ2-5; 9 bases line up with TRBD2. CDR3 size: 16 residues. Germline V CDR1 and CDR2: LGHDT, YNNKEL (reference sequence). The trim removed 4 bases at V and 5 bases at J, leaving 11 bases unmatched. The CDR3 DNA is TGTGCCAGCAGCCCGCCGCATAGCGGGGGAGGGGAGACCCAGTACTTC. This sequence encodes CASSPPHSGGGETQYF.

The rearrangement joins TRBV7-3 to TRBJ2-3, with D perhaps TRBD2 (6 bases). The germline V and J ends were trimmed by 5 bases and 5 bases, with 17 bases remaining between them. Germline CDR1 reads SGHTA; CDR2 reads FQGTGA. The CDR3 has 15 residues. The CDR3 reads CASSTGTPTVDTQYF. The CDR3 coding sequence is TGTGCCAGCAGCACCGGGACTCCCACCGTAGATACGCAGTATTTT.